This T cell receptor beta chain was recorded in a study of shared clonotypes between healthy human individuals. Study-level points and caveats: Since donors were few, the genetic and exposure-history diversity represented was limited.

Assay: immunoSEQ multiplex PCR; the TCRdb copy retains only in-frame clones and omits some. The repertoire consists of 95,000 to 120,000 clones, with 55% to 80% occurring once and the leading ten covering roughly 25%. In the case of this clone: Its target is not known.

Germline V gene lookup returns CDR1 MNHEY and CDR2 SVGAGI. The V gene end was trimmed by 4 bases and the J gene end by 2 bases; junction bases not matched to a gene: 4. The CDR3 sequence is 14 residues long. This clonotype was obtained from a woman aged 25 to 39 in good health. The sequencing sample was made of memory CD8+ T cells sorted from blood. Subset noted: CD45RO+ cells pooled with CCR7-negative TemRA cells. The chain links TRBV6-5 to TRBJ2-7; 8 bases are shared with TRBD1. CDR3 sequence (DNA): TGTGCCAGCAGTTCCGGACAGGGACCCTACGAGCAGTACTTC. Its translation is CASSSGQGPYEQYF.